The present T cell receptor (beta chain) was sequenced within a study of shared clonotypes between healthy human individuals. The study, taken as a whole, reports: The generation probabilities recorded for non-shared clonotypes fell below those of clonotypes shared by all four donors.

Per germline, CDR1 LNHDA and CDR2 SQIVND (reference sequence). This CDR3 is built from 13 residues. The V gene lost 6 bases and the J gene lost 7 bases, with 10 bases spanning the gap. Regarding this clone: Its antigen is currently unknown.

Profiled with immunoSEQ multiplex PCR; TCRdb holds only in-frame clones, not every one. The table lists 100,000 to 120,000 clones, more than 65% of them singletons. The chain links TRBV19 to TRBJ1-6; unclear D gene. The TCR comes from a woman aged 30 to 39 in good health. Sequencing input: memory CD8+ T cells sorted from blood. As to subset: CD45RO+ cells pooled with CCR7-negative TemRA cells. CDR3 sequence: CASRDQGNSPLHF. The CDR3, as DNA: TGTGCCAGTAGAGACCAAGGGAATTCACCCCTCCACTTT.